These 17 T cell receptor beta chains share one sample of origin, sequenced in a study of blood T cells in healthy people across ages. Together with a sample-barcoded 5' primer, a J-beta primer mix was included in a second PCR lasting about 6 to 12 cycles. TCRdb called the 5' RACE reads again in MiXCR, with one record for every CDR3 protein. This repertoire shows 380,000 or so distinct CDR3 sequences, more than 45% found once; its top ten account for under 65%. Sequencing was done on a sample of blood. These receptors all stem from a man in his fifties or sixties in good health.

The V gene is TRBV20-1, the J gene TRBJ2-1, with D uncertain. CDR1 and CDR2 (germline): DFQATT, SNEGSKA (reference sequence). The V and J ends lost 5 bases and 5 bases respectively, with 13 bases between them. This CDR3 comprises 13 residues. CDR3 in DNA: TGCAGTGCTTCCGACGGTTTAAACAATGAGCAGTTCTTC. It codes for CSASDGLNNEQFF.

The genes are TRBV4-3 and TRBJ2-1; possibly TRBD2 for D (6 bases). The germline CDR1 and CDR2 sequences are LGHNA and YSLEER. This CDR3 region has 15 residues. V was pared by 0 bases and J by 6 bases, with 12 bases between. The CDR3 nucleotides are TGCGCCAGCAGCCAAGATACCGGGAGTTTCAATGAGCAGTTCTTC. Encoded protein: CASSQDTGSFNEQFF.

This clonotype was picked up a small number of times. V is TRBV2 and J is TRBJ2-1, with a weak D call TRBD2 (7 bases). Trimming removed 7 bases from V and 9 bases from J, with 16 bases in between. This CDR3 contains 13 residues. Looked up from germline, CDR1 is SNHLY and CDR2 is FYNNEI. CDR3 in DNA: TGTGCCAGCATCGGGGGGCGGCTAAGTGAGCAGTTCTTC. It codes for CASIGGRLSEQFF.

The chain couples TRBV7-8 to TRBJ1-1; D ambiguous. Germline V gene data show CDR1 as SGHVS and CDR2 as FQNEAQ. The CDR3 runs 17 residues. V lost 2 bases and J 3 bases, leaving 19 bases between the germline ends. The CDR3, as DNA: TGTGCCAGCAGCTTATCCCCTGGCACCCCTTGGGACACTGAAGCTTTCTTT. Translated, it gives CASSLSPGTPWDTEAFF.

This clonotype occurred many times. The CDR3 DNA follows: TGTGCCACCAGTGCCCACGGACAGGTCACAGATACGCAGTATTTT. It encodes CATSAHGQVTDTQYF. This chain links TRBV24-1 with TRBJ2-3; 7 bases are shared with TRBD1. Germline V gene sequence: CDR1 KGHDR, CDR2 SFDVKD. The CDR3 totals 15 residues. V gave up 5 bases and J gave up 2 bases; unmatched junction bases: 6.

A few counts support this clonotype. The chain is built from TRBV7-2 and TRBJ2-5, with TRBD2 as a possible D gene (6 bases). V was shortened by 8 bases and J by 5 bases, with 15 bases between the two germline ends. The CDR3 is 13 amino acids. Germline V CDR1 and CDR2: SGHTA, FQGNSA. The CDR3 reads CASGSYRGETQYF. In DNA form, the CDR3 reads TGTGCCAGCGGCTCCTACCGGGGGGAGACCCAGTACTTC.

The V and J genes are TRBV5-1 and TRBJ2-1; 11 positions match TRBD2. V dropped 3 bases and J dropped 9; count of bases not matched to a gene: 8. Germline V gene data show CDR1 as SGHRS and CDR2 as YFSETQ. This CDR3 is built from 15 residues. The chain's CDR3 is CASSWGLGLAAEQFF. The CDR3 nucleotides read TGCGCCAGCAGCTGGGGATTGGGACTAGCGGCTGAGCAGTTCTTC.

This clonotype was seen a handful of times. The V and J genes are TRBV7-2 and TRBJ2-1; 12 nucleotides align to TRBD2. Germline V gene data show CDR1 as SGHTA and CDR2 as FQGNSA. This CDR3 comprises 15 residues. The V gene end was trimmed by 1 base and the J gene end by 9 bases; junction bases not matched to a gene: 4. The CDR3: CASSLELAGGTEQFF. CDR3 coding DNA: TGTGCCAGCAGCTTAGAACTAGCGGGGGGTACTGAGCAGTTCTTC.

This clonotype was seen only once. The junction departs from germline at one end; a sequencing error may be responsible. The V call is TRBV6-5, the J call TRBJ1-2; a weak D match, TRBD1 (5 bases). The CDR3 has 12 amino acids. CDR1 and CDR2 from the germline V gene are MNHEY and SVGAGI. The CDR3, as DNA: TGTGCCAGCAGTGACTCAGGGTATGGCTACACCTTC. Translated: CASSDSGYGYTF.

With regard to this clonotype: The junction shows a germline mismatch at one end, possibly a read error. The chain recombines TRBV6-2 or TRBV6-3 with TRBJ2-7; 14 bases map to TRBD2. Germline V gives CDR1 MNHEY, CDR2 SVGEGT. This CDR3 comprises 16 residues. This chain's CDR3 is CGSRTGLAGVSHEQYF. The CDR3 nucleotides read TGTGGCAGCAGGACGGGACTAGCGGGAGTTTCCCACGAGCAGTACTTC.

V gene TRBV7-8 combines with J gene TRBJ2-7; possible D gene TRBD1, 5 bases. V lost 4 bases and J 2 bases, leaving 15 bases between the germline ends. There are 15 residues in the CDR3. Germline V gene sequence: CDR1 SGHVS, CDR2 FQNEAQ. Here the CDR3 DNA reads TGTGCCAGCAGCTGGGCCCAGGGAATCGCCTACGAGCAGTACTTC. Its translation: CASSWAQGIAYEQYF.

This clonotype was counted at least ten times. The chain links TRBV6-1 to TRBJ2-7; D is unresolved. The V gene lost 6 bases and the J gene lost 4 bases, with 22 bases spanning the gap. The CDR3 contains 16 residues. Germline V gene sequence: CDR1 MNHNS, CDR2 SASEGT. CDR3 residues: CASRDTSTALGYEQYF. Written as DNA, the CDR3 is TGTGCCAGCAGGGATACTTCGACGGCCTTAGGGTACGAGCAGTACTTC.

CDR3 sequence: CASSESGVQETQYF. The CDR3, as DNA: TGCGCCAGCAGTGAGTCGGGAGTTCAAGAGACCCAGTACTTC. This chain uses TRBV10-2 with TRBJ2-5; a possible D gene is TRBD2 (5 bases). The CDR3 sequence is 14 residues long. The V gene's germline CDR1 is WSHSY and CDR2 SAAADI. The V gene lost 0 bases and the J gene lost 2 bases, with 7 bases spanning the gap.

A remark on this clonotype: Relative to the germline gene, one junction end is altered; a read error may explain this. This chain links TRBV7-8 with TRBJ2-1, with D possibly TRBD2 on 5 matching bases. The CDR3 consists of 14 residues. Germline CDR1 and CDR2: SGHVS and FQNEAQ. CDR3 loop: CTSSPRGRIYEQFF. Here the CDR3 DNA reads TGTACCAGCAGCCCCCGGGGTAGAATCTATGAGCAGTTCTTC.

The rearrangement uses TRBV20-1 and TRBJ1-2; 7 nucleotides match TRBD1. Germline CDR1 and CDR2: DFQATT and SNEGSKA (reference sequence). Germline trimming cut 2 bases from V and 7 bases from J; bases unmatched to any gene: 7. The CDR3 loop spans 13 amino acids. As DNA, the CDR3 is TGCAGTGCTAGACCTGACAGGGATACTGGCTACACCTTC. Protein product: CSARPDRDTGYTF.

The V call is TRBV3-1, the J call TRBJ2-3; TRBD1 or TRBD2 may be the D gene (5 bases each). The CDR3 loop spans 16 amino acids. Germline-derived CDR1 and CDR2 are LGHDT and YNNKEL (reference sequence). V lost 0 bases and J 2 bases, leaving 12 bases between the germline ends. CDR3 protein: CASSQEGVMSTDTQYF. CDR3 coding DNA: TGTGCCAGCAGCCAAGAGGGGGTCATGTCCACAGATACGCAGTATTTT.

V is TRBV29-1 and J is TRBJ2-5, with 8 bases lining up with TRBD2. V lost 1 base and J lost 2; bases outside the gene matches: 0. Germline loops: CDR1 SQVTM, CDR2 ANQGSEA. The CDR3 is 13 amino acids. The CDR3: CSVEVAGQETQYF. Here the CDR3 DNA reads TGCAGCGTTGAAGTAGCGGGACAAGAGACCCAGTACTTC.